The clone carrying this T cell receptor beta chain was picked up a small number of times. Its matching antigen is unknown. In each PCR, synthetic TCR analog templates were spiked in. Profiled with immunoSEQ multiplex PCR; TCRdb holds only in-frame clones, not every one. The table records approximately 50,000 clones, around 80% of them present only once. Time point denoted: pretreatment peripheral blood. The data are from a study of PD-L1 blockade in urothelial cancer. Turning to the study itself: The analyses of blood took place 3 weeks (second dose) and 6 weeks after treatment start.

Trimming removed 4 bases from V and 5 bases from J; junction bases left unmatched: 9. The CDR3 is 16 amino acids. Germline CDR1 reads MNHEY; CDR2 reads SVGAGI. Study conclusions and caveats: Blood TCR clonality below the median before treatment was a predictor of better survival. It was durable-benefit patients whose tumor-associated blood clones expanded more at 3 weeks.

The V call is TRBV6-5, the J call TRBJ2-5; 11 bases are shared with TRBD1. The sequences come from PBMCs, collected around atezolizumab (anti-PD-L1) treatment. The sequence was collected from a man aged 70-80 years with urothelial cancer. The CDR3 nucleotides are TGTGCCAGCAGTTTTCGCCGGGACAGGGGGTGGGAGACCCAGTACTTC. Protein: CASSFRRDRGWETQYF.